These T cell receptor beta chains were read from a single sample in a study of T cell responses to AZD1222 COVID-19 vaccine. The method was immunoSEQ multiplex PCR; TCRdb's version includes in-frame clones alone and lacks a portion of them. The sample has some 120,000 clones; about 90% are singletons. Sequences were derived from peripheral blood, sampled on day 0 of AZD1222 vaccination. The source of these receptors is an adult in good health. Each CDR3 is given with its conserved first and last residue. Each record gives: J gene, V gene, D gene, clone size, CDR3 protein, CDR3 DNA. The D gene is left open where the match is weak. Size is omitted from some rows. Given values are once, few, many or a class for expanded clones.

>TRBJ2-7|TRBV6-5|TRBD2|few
CASSTGGSGGYEQYF
TGTGCCAGCAGTACCGGTGGTAGCGGGGGATACGAGCAGTACTTC
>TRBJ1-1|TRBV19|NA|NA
CASEGFWNTEAFF
TGTGCCAGCGAAGGATTTTGGAACACTGAAGCTTTCTTT
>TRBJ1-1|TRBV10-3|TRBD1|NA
CAISGSQGVVRTEAFF
TGTGCCATCAGTGGCTCACAGGGGGTGGTTCGAACTGAAGCTTTCTTT
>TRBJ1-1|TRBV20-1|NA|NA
CSASRNTEAFF
TGCAGTGCGAGCAGGAACACTGAAGCTTTCTTT
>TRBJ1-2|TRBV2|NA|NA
CASGGSYGYTF
TGTGCCAGCGGGGGATCCTATGGCTACACCTTC
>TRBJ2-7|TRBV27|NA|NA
CASSHREGYEQYF
TGTGCCAGCAGCCACAGGGAGGGCTACGAGCAGTACTTC
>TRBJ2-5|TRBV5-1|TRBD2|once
CASSLGYYSLATETQYF
TGCGCCAGCAGCTTGGGGTATTATTCACTAGCGACAGAGACCCAGTACTTC
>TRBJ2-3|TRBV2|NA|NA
CASRGDTHFADTQYF
TGTGCCAGCAGGGGGGACACCCACTTCGCAGATACGCAGTATTTT
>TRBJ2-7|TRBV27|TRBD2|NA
CASSFDPLSGTSTLEQYF
TGTGCCAGCAGTTTTGACCCACTCTCCGGGACTAGTACACTCGAGCAGTACTTC
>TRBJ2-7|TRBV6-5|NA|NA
CASSPTTSNEQYF
TGTGCCAGCAGTCCGACAACCAGCAACGAGCAGTACTTC
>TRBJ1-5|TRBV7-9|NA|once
CASSFWDSNQPQHF
TGTGCCAGCAGCTTCTGGGATAGCAATCAGCCCCAGCATTTT
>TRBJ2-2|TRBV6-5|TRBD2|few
CASSPAGGNTGELFF
TGTGCCAGCAGCCCAGCGGGAGGCAACACCGGGGAGCTGTTTTTT
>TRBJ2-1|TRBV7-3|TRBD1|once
CASSPRQGDYNEQFF
TGTGCCAGCAGCCCCCGACAGGGGGATTACAATGAGCAGTTCTTC
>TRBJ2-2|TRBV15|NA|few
CATSRVDRNTGELFF
TGTGCCACCAGCAGAGTCGATAGAAACACCGGGGAGCTGTTTTTT
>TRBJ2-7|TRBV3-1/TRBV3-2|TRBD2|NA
CASSPGLAGEDEQYF
TGTGCCAGCAGCCCAGGACTAGCGGGGGAGGACGAGCAGTACTTC
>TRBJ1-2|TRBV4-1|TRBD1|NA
CASSSQGASGYTF
TGCGCCAGCAGCTCACAGGGGGCAAGTGGCTACACCTTC
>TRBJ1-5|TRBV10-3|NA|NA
CAISPDGSNQPQHF
TGTGCCATCAGCCCGGACGGAAGCAATCAGCCCCAGCATTTT
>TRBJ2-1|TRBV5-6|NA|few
CASSPVGGSGNEQFF
TGTGCCAGCAGCCCGGTCGGCGGGTCAGGCAATGAGCAGTTCTTC
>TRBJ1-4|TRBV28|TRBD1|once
CATWDRLNEKLFF
TGTGCCACTTGGGACAGGCTTAATGAAAAACTGTTTTTT
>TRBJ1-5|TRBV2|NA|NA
CASSAGTGNQPQHF
TGTGCCAGCAGTGCCGGGACCGGAAATCAGCCCCAGCATTTT
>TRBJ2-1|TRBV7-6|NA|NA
CASSLNSVVYNEQFF
TGTGCCAGCAGCTTGAATAGCGTCGTATACAATGAGCAGTTCTTC
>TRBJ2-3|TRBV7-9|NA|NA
CASSPRDPDTQYF
TGTGCCAGCAGCCCTCGGGACCCAGATACGCAGTATTTT
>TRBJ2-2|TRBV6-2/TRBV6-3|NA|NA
CASSYSDNTGELFF
TGTGCCAGCAGTTACTCGGACAACACCGGGGAGCTGTTTTTT
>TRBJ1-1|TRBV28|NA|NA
CASSLTGNTEAFF
TGTGCCAGCAGTTTAACAGGGAACACTGAAGCTTTCTTT
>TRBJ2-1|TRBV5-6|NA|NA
CASSLVLAGNEQFF
TGTGCCAGCAGCTTGGTCCTGGCTGGGAATGAGCAGTTCTTC
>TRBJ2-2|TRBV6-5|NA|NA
CASTRDTGELFF
TGTGCCAGCACCAGAGACACCGGGGAGCTGTTTTTT
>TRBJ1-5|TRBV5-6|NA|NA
CASSLGSFNQPQHF
TGTGCCAGCAGCTTGGGGTCGTTTAATCAGCCCCAGCATTTT
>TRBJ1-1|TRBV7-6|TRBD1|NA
CASSRTGMTEAFF
TGTGCCAGCAGCCGGACAGGGATGACTGAAGCTTTCTTT
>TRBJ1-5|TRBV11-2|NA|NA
CASSLGQNQPQHF
TGTGCCAGCAGCTTAGGACAGAATCAGCCCCAGCATTTT
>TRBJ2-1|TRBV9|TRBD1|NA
CAKGHSGQDSYNEQFF
TGTGCCAAAGGCCACTCGGGACAGGACTCCTACAATGAGCAGTTCTTC
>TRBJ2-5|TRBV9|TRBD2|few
CASSVGTRKETQYF
TGTGCCAGCAGCGTAGGGACTAGAAAGGAGACCCAGTACTTC
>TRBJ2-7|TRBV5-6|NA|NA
CASAAGLYEQYF
TGTGCCAGCGCGGCAGGGTTATATGAGCAGTACTTC
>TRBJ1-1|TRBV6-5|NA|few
CASRVYVNTEAFF
TGTGCCAGCAGGGTTTATGTGAACACTGAAGCTTTCTTT
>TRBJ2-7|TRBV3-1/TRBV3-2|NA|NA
CASSSDRYSSYEQYF
TGTGCCAGCAGTTCGGACAGATACAGCTCCTACGAGCAGTACTTC
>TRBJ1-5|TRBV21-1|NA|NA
CADPESDYSNQPQHF
TGTGCCGACCCCGAAAGTGACTATAGCAATCAGCCCCAGCATTTT
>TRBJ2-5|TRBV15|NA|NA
CATSRDPGIQETQYF
TGTGCCACCAGCAGAGATCCAGGAATCCAAGAGACCCAGTACTTC
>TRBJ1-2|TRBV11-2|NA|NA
CASSLKLDSYGYTF
TGTGCCAGCAGCTTAAAGCTGGATTCCTATGGCTACACCTTC
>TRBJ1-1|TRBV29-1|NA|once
CSVVEGGAFF
TGCAGCGTTGTGGAGGGAGGAGCTTTCTTT
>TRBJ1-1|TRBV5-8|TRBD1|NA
CATPAGGWGGTWGSGAFF
TGTGCCACCCCGGCAGGGGGCTGGGGGGGAACTTGGGGTTCAGGAGCTTTCTTT
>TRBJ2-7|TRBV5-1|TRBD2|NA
CASSVSGRPSYEQYF
TGCGCCAGCAGCGTTAGCGGGAGGCCCTCCTACGAGCAGTACTTC
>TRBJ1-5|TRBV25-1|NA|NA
CASSEFGAQPQHF
TGTGCCAGCAGTGAATTTGGGGCGCAGCCCCAGCATTTT
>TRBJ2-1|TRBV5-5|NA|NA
CASSLIEDNEQFF
TGTGCCAGCAGCTTGATAGAAGACAATGAGCAGTTCTTC
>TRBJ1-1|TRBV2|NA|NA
CASSDDSITEAFF
TGTGCCAGCAGTGACGATAGTATCACTGAAGCTTTCTTT
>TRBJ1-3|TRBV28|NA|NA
CASSGQLSGNTIYF
TGTGCCAGCAGTGGACAGCTCTCTGGAAACACCATATATTTT
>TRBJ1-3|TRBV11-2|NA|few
CASSSGTHSGNTIYF
TGTGCCAGCAGCTCCGGGACTCACTCTGGAAACACCATATATTTT
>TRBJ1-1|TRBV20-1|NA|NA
CSAIDTEAFF
TGCAGTGCTATAGACACTGAAGCTTTCTTT
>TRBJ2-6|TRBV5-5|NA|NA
CASSFGAGANVLTF
TGTGCCAGCAGCTTTGGGGCCGGGGCCAACGTCCTGACTTTC
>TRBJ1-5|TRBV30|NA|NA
CAWKGLGRQPQHF
TGTGCCTGGAAAGGGCTCGGGAGGCAGCCCCAGCATTTT
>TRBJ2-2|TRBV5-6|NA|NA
CASSLWGRMNTGELFF
TGTGCCAGCAGCTTGTGGGGACGGATGAACACCGGGGAGCTGTTTTTT
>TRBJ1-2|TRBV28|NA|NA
CATNLWGSRYTF
TGTGCCACCAATTTATGGGGTTCCCGCTACACCTTC
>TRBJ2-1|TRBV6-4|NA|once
CASSEEGTRTSATNEQFF
TGTGCCAGCAGTGAGGAGGGGACTCGAACATCAGCTACGAATGAGCAGTTCTTC
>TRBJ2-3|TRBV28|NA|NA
CASSLKGTDTQYF
TGTGCCAGCAGTTTAAAAGGGACAGATACGCAGTATTTT
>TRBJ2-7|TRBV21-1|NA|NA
CASSGETGSLHEQYF
TGTGCCAGCAGCGGAGAGACAGGGTCCCTCCACGAGCAGTACTTC
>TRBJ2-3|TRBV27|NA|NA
CASSFTHMSTDTQYF
TGTGCCAGCAGTTTTACCCATATGAGCACAGATACGCAGTATTTT
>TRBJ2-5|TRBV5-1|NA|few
CASSLTSLMETQYF
TGCGCCAGCAGCTTGACTAGCCTGATGGAGACCCAGTACTTC
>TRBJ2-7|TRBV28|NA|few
CASSFGLLYEQYF
TGTGCCAGCAGTTTTGGACTCCTCTACGAGCAGTACTTC
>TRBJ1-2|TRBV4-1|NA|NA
CASSQDYRYGYTF
TGCGCCAGCAGCCAAGACTATCGGTATGGCTACACCTTC